Only one count was recorded for the clone carrying this T cell receptor (beta chain). This sample stems from a study of blood T cell repertoires in COVID-19. Assay: immunoSEQ multiplex PCR; the TCRdb copy retains only in-frame clones and omits some. The sample holds 380,000 or so clones, over 75% seen once. The CDR3 sequence is 15 residues long. Losses at the gene ends were 4 bases for V and 2 bases for J; bases not matched to a gene: 6. CDR1 is MNHEY, CDR2 SMNVEV, per germline (reference sequence). The chain has TRBV27 and TRBJ2-3; 7 bases are a match to TRBD1. The TCR originated in a young man who had recovered from COVID-19. What was sequenced was PBMCs or T cells enriched from blood (not recorded which). This CDR3 is CASSSYRGTTDTQYF. In DNA form, the CDR3 reads TGTGCCAGCAGTTCGTACAGGGGCACCACAGATACGCAGTATTTT.